This T cell receptor beta chain originates from a study of shared clonotypes between healthy human individuals. Data came from immunoSEQ multiplex PCR; TCRdb stores just in-frame clones and leaves some out. The sample consists of 630,000 or so clones, nearly 98% of them appearing once. Germline V CDR1 and CDR2: SEHNR, FQNEAQ (reference sequence). V was trimmed by 3 bases and J by 3 bases, leaving 16 bases between them. The CDR3 extends over 16 amino acids. The naive CD8 subset, CD45RO-negative cells positively selected for CCR7, excluded terminally differentiated effector memory CD45RA+ cells. The J gene is TRBJ2-3, the V gene TRBV7-9; tentatively, D is TRBD2 (5 bases). The source of this sequence is a man aged 25-45 years in good health. Sequencing was carried out using naive CD8+ T cells sorted from blood. CDR3 sequence: CASSFSHSGITDTQYF. In DNA form, the CDR3 reads TGTGCCAGCAGCTTTAGTCATTCCGGGATTACAGATACGCAGTATTTT.